These 27 T cell receptor beta chains came from one sample sequenced in a study of blood T cell repertoires in COVID-19. Assay used: immunoSEQ multiplex PCR; TCRdb lists only in-frame clones, some missing. Among about 280,000 clones listed, around 88% were seen once. The sample consisted of peripheral blood. These receptors originate from a woman between 25 and 40 years old who had recovered from COVID-19.

This clone was counted a single time. The gene calls are TRBV6-5 and TRBJ1-6; TRBD1 is a possible D gene (6 bases). Germline values: CDR1 MNHEY, CDR2 SVGAGI. The CDR3 extends over 13 amino acids. V dropped 6 bases and J dropped 8 bases, with 11 bases sitting between them. CDR3 nucleotide sequence: TGTGCCAGCAGCGGGACACTCGATTCACCCCTCCACTTT. It encodes CASSGTLDSPLHF.

The V and J genes are TRBV5-4 and TRBJ2-5, with D possibly being TRBD1 (6 bases). The CDR3 contains 13 residues. Trimming stripped 5 bases from V and 3 bases from J, with 11 bases between. Germline lookup yields CDR1 SGHNT and CDR2 YYREEE (reference sequence). CDR3 amino acids: CASRPGTKETQYF. CDR3 DNA sequence: TGTGCCAGCAGGCCCGGGACAAAAGAGACCCAGTACTTC.

This clone has a single count. The genes are TRBV6-5 and TRBJ1-3; D unclear. Germline V CDR1 and CDR2: MNHEY, SVGAGI. The CDR3 has 15 amino acids. Trimming shortened V by 6 bases and J by 10 bases, and 22 bases separated the two germline ends. This CDR3 reads CASSDHFRVLGTIYF. In DNA, the CDR3 is TGTGCCAGCAGCGATCATTTCCGGGTCCTAGGAACCATATATTTT.

The chain employs TRBV6-5 and TRBJ2-5, with TRBD2 as a possible D gene (6 bases). The length of the CDR3 is 13 residues. In germline, CDR1 is MNHEY, CDR2 SVGAGI. With 7 bases removed from V and 4 bases from J, the gap between germline ends came to 13 bases. The CDR3 DNA reads as TGTGCCAGCATGCGGGGTGGGTCAGAGACCCAGTACTTC. Translated, it gives CASMRGGSETQYF.

The rearrangement uses TRBV5-1 and TRBJ1-1; D may be TRBD1 (6 bases). The V gene lost 2 bases and the J gene lost 3 bases, with 11 bases spanning the gap. The CDR3 is 14 amino acids. Germline V lookup: CDR1 SGHRS, CDR2 YFSETQ. The DNA of the CDR3 is TGCGCCAGCAGCTTCGGTACAGGGCACACTGAAGCTTTCTTT. Amino acid sequence: CASSFGTGHTEAFF. Full variable domain (remainder filled in from reference TRBV5-1 and TRBJ1-1): KAGVTQTPRYLIKTRGQQVTLSCSPISGHRSVSWYQQTPGQGLQFLFEYFSETQRNKGNFPGRFSGRQFSNSRSEMNVSTLELGDSALYLCASSFGTGHTEAFFGQGTRLTVV.

The V and J genes are TRBV3-1 (or the pseudogene TRBV3-2) and TRBJ2-3, with a possible D match to TRBD2 (7 bases). CDR3 length equals 17 residues. The V gene's germline CDR1 is LGHDT and CDR2 YNNKEL (reference sequence). Deletions cut 5 bases from V and 4 bases from J, with 22 bases between. CDR3: CASSSTRGGGHADTQYF. The CDR3 DNA reads as TGTGCCAGCAGCTCGACCCGAGGGGGGGGGCACGCAGATACGCAGTATTTT.

This clone was seen once. The gene calls are TRBV27 and TRBJ1-1, with 9 bases that match TRBD1. The length of the CDR3 is 13 residues. Trimming took 7 bases from V and 10 from J; bases not matched to a gene: 10. The germline V gene encodes CDR1 MNHEY and CDR2 SMNVEV (reference sequence). CDR3 DNA: TGTGCCAGCAACGGACAGGGGAGGGGGGTAGCTTTCTTT. It specifies CASNGQGRGVAFF.

This clone is a singleton in its sample. This chain uses TRBV5-6 with TRBJ1-5; unclear D gene. The V and J ends lost 0 bases and 1 base respectively, with 8 bases between them. The CDR3 is made up of 15 amino acids. CDR1 is SGHDT, CDR2 YYEEEE, per germline. CDR3 sequence reads: CASSLGGRSNQPQHF. The CDR3 nucleotides are TGTGCCAGCAGCTTGGGCGGGAGGAGCAATCAGCCCCAGCATTTT.

The chain couples TRBV5-6 to TRBJ1-6, with D unresolved. Trimming shortened V by 2 bases and J by 8 bases, and 5 bases separated the two germline ends. The germline gives CDR1 SGHDT, CDR2 YYEEEE. The CDR3 sequence is 12 residues long. The CDR3 DNA sequence: TGTGCCAGCAGCTTTCAGGATTCACCCCTCCACTTT. Its translation: CASSFQDSPLHF.

V gene TRBV10-3 combines with J gene TRBJ1-1, with TRBD1 matching 8 bases. V lost 10 bases, J lost 0 bases, and 1 base stayed unmatched. CDR3 length equals 12 residues. CDR1 is ENHRY, CDR2 SYGVKD, per germline. The CDR3 protein is CATRGLNTEAFF. DNA for the CDR3: TGTGCCACCAGGGGGCTGAACACTGAAGCTTTCTTT.

This sequence joins TRBV6-6 and TRBJ2-7; TRBD1 agrees at 10 bases. Germline CDR1 reads MNHNY; CDR2 reads SVGAGI (reference sequence). The V gene end was trimmed by 5 bases and the J gene end by 4 bases; junction bases not matched to a gene: 2. The CDR3 covers 13 residues. The CDR3 DNA sequence: TGTGCCAGCAGTAAGGGACAGGGGTACGAGCAGTACTTC. It yields the protein CASSKGQGYEQYF.

The chain couples TRBV6-1 to TRBJ2-7; 8 positions match TRBD1. Trimming took 1 base from V and 9 from J; bases not matched to a gene: 5. There are 13 residues in the CDR3. Germline values: CDR1 MNHNS, CDR2 SASEGT. The CDR3 DNA is TGTGCCAGCAGTGAAGTTCAGGGGGCTGGGCAGTACTTC. Protein product: CASSEVQGAGQYF.

V and J are TRBV28 and TRBJ2-7, with TRBD1 as a possible D gene (6 bases). Germline CDR1 MDHEN, CDR2 SYDVKM. CDR3 length equals 15 residues. V was cut by 6 bases and J by 0 bases, with 15 bases left in between. The CDR3 loop reads CASRPGTRISYEQYF. The CDR3 nucleotides are TGTGCCAGCAGGCCCGGGACACGGATCTCCTACGAGCAGTACTTC.

The CDR3 is CASSQGLAGADTQYF. The CDR3 coding sequence is TGCGCCAGCAGCCAAGGACTAGCGGGGGCGGATACGCAGTATTTT. The genes are TRBV4-1 and TRBJ2-3; 12 bases are shared with TRBD2. This CDR3 has 15 residues. Germline V lookup: CDR1 MGHRA, CDR2 YSYEKL. The trim removed 1 base at V and 6 bases at J, leaving 2 bases unmatched.

The rearrangement uses TRBV27 and TRBJ1-5; the match to TRBD1 covers 7 bases. The CDR3 has 18 amino acids. CDR1 is MNHEY and CDR2 is SMNVEV in the germline V gene (reference sequence). The V gene end was trimmed by 4 bases and the J gene end by 3 bases; junction bases not matched to a gene: 15. CDR3 in amino acids: CASSSRPGTAFSNQPQHF. The CDR3 DNA is TGTGCCAGCAGTTCCCGGCCGGGGACAGCCTTTTCCAATCAGCCCCAGCATTTT.

The J gene is TRBJ1-1, the V gene TRBV12-5; 8 positions match TRBD1. The CDR3 totals 15 residues. Per the germline V gene, CDR1 is LGHNT and CDR2 is FRNRAP. Germline trimming cut 6 bases from V and 6 bases from J; bases unmatched to any gene: 12. The CDR3: CASGFGGTGGAEAFF. In DNA form, the CDR3 reads TGTGCTAGTGGGTTTGGTGGGACAGGCGGAGCTGAAGCTTTCTTT. Using reference TRBV12-5 and TRBJ1-1 for the parts outside the CDR3, the full variable domain is DARVTQTPRHKVTEMGQEVTMRCQPILGHNTVFWYRQTMMQGLELLAYFRNRAPLDDSGMPKDRFSAEMPDATLATLKIQPSEPRDSAVYFCASGFGGTGGAEAFFGQGTRLTVV.

The J gene is TRBJ2-3, the V gene TRBV9; D is uncertain. This CDR3 has 14 amino acids. Germline CDR1 and CDR2: SGDLS and YYNGEE. Trimming removed 3 bases at V and 5 bases at J, with 13 bases between. CDR3 DNA sequence: TGTGCCAGCAGCGCTGACTCCTCGGGAGATACGCAGTATTTT. Translation gives CASSADSSGDTQYF.

The chain joins TRBV30 to TRBJ1-5; tentative D call: TRBD1 (5 bases). V lost 0 bases, J lost 6 bases, and 12 bases lay in between. This CDR3 spans 14 amino acids. CDR1 and CDR2 from the germline V gene are GTSNPN and SVGIG (reference sequence). CDR3: CAWSVSGGSQPQHF. Here the CDR3 DNA reads TGTGCCTGGAGTGTATCGGGGGGAAGTCAGCCCCAGCATTTT.

V usage is TRBV28 and J usage is TRBJ2-1, with D possibly being TRBD1 (6 bases). Trimming took 6 bases from V and 6 from J, leaving 15 bases between them. The CDR3 consists of 14 residues. Looked up from germline, CDR1 is MDHEN and CDR2 is SYDVKM. The DNA for the CDR3 is TGTGCCAGCAGCAACACACAGGGAAGCAATGAGCAGTTCTTC. Its protein is CASSNTQGSNEQFF.

V gene TRBV5-1 combines with J gene TRBJ2-1; 11 positions agree with TRBD2. CDR1 is SGHRS, CDR2 YFSETQ, per germline. Trimming removed 1 base from V and 4 bases from J; junction bases left unmatched: 7. The CDR3 has 17 amino acids. The CDR3 nucleotides are TGCGCCAGCAGCTTGTCCACTAGCGGGAGTTCGTACAATGAGCAGTTCTTC. Translating gives CASSLSTSGSSYNEQFF.

This chain uses TRBV6-5 with TRBJ2-1; TRBD2 matches at 11 bases. CDR1 MNHEY and CDR2 SVGAGI come from the germline V gene. This CDR3 has 16 amino acids. Germline trimming cut 4 bases from V and 6 bases from J; bases unmatched to any gene: 8. The CDR3 region is CASSSAGTSGRNEQFF. Written as DNA, the CDR3 is TGTGCCAGCAGTTCCGCCGGGACTAGCGGACGCAATGAGCAGTTCTTC.

The V and J genes are TRBV5-4 and TRBJ1-2; no reliable D call. Germline CDR1 and CDR2: SGHNT and YYREEE (reference sequence). This CDR3 contains 15 residues. Trimming removed 5 bases at V and 2 bases at J, with 16 bases between. CDR3 in amino acids: CASSRGEEGNYGYTF. DNA for the CDR3: TGTGCCAGCAGTCGCGGTGAGGAAGGAAACTATGGCTACACCTTC.

The sample holds one count of this clone. This chain uses TRBV12-5 with TRBJ1-2; 8 nucleotides align to TRBD1. Germline V gene data show CDR1 as LGHNT and CDR2 as FRNRAP. V gave up 6 bases and J gave up 4 bases; unmatched junction bases: 4. The CDR3 runs to 13 residues. The CDR3 region has the DNA TGTGCTAGTGGCCCAGGGGGCTCCTATGGCTACACCTTC. Protein sequence: CASGPGGSYGYTF.

The chain links TRBV6-5 to TRBJ2-1, with a weak D call TRBD2 (5 bases). V was shortened by 6 bases and J by 6 bases, with 15 bases between the two germline ends. In germline, CDR1 is MNHEY, CDR2 SVGAGI. CDR3 length: 14 amino acids. CDR3 bases: TGTGCCAGCAGACGCGGACTTAATTCCAATGAGCAGTTCTTC. Amino acid sequence: CASRRGLNSNEQFF.

The chain uses TRBV6-5 and TRBJ1-2; tentative D call: TRBD1 (5 bases). With 0 bases removed from V and 6 bases from J, the gap between germline ends came to 8 bases. CDR3 length: 13 amino acids. The V gene's germline CDR1 is MNHEY and CDR2 SVGAGI. The chain's CDR3 is CASSYSGADGYTF. The CDR3 coding sequence is TGTGCCAGCAGTTACTCAGGGGCCGATGGCTACACCTTC.

The chain couples TRBV3-1 (or the pseudogene TRBV3-2) to TRBJ2-3, with 7 bases fitting TRBD2. Germline V lookup: CDR1 LGHDT, CDR2 YNNKEL (reference sequence). The CDR3 covers 15 residues. V shed 2 bases, J shed 5 bases, and the junction held 7 bases outside the gene matches. CDR3 sequence (DNA): TGTGCCAGCAGCCAAAGATCGCGGGAGAAAGATACGCAGTATTTT. This encodes CASSQRSREKDTQYF.

This chain joins TRBV10-1 and TRBJ1-1; D perhaps matches TRBD1 (6 bases). This CDR3 has 15 residues. V was cut by 4 bases and J by 4 bases, with 16 bases left in between. Looked up from germline, CDR1 is WNHNN and CDR2 is SYGVQD (reference sequence). CDR3 sequence reads: CASSALPGGATEAFF. The CDR3 DNA is TGCGCCAGCAGTGCTCTTCCCGGGGGGGCCACTGAAGCTTTCTTT.